A single sample gave rise to the 3 T cell receptor beta chains below, sequenced in a study of blood T cell repertoires in COVID-19. Profiled with immunoSEQ multiplex PCR; TCRdb holds only in-frame clones, not every one. The data hold a few hundred thousand clones, with 91% observed a single time. Specimen: peripheral blood. The receptor set was obtained from a person aged 18 to 35 with COVID-19, enrolled during active disease.

The chain carries TRBV7-9 and TRBJ2-3; 9 bases map to TRBD2. Trimming cost V 4 bases and J 2 bases; bases outside gene matches: 7. Germline CDR1 and CDR2: SEHNR and FQNEAQ (reference sequence). This CDR3 is built from 16 residues. This CDR3 is CASSSVGTSTTDTQYF. CDR3 nucleotides: TGTGCCAGCAGCTCGGTCGGGACTAGCACCACAGATACGCAGTATTTT.

This chain joins TRBV11-1 and TRBJ2-1, with 7 bases aligning to TRBD2. Germline V gene data show CDR1 as SGHAT and CDR2 as FQDESV (reference sequence). This CDR3 comprises 13 residues. J gave up 4 bases and V 5 bases, and 2 bases lay outside the gene matches. The CDR3, as DNA: TGTGCCAGCAGCAGCGGGACTTACAATGAGCAGTTCTTC. The encoded protein is CASSSGTYNEQFF. Complete variable domain (other parts from reference TRBV11-1 and TRBJ2-1): EAEVAQSPRYKITEKSQAVAFWCDPISGHATLYWYRQILGQGPELLVQFQDESVVDDSQLPKDRFSAERLKGVDSTLKIQPAELGDSAMYLCASSSGTYNEQFFGPGTRLTVL.

This clone came up once. The chain recombines TRBV21-1 with TRBJ2-2; the D call in the table, TRBD2, was not verified against the DNA. TRBV21-1 is noted as a pseudogene. CDR3 length: 15 amino acids. The CDR3 protein is CASSNGGIGTGELFF. The CDR3 bases are TGTGCCAGCAGCAACGGGGGGATAGGCACCGGGGAGCTGTTTTTT.